Sequencing of this T cell receptor (beta chain) was carried out in a study of blood T cell repertoires in COVID-19 (dated by TCRdb to 2020 to 2022). In the study overall: Collaborator samples came from the United States, Italy and Spain and covered acute and convalescent phases of COVID-19. The prospective study material was composed of cDNA or gDNA derived from T cells, B-cell-depleted T cells, or PBMCs. HLA class I and class II types, where available, came from metadata supplied by the sample provider rather than from assay-based typing. Sample metadata almost always included a de-identified subject ID, COVID-19 status, age in years and sex. The dataset comprised deeply sampled blood TCRbeta repertoires from subjects exposed to, actively infected with, or recovered from COVID-19. A freely available public database, intended as a resource for researchers studying the immune response to SARS-CoV-2, is where the repertoires were released. The samples were drawn from the first 160 participants of the ongoing ImmuneRACE study and from 1,254 subjects provided by 6 global collaborators.

As regards this clone: Its binding antigen is unknown. No base quality information exists; no much larger clone differs at one position.

General findings and caveats noted by the study authors: Clinical and demographic metadata were provided uncurated, with the amount varying by source and participant.

A second Seattle source provided samples from volunteer blood donors who had recovered from COVID-19. Each collaborating institution followed its own protocols to collect whole blood in K2EDTA tubes. For TCRbeta analysis, collaborators shipped samples in one of three forms: frozen whole blood, isolated PBMCs, or DNA extracted from either of those sample types. The germline ends are 17 bases apart after V is trimmed by 7 bases and J by 2 bases. Looking up the germline V gene yields CDR1 SNHLY and CDR2 FYNNEI. Including cysteine and phenylalanine, the CDR3 has 15 amino acids. The entry retains the CDR3 DNA only, 45 bases that are in frame from base 1. The immunoSEQ Assay, a bias-controlled multiplex PCR, was used to amplify TCRbeta CDR3 regions from genomic DNA. The authors processed their data as follows. Nucleated cell counts per sample were estimated from amplification of reference gene primers within the assay. To quantify the absolute abundance of each unique TCRbeta CDR3 rearrangement, sequence reads were collapsed and filtered. For each sample, productive Simpson clonality was calculated as the square root of Simpson's diversity index across productive rearrangements. TCRdb took over this immuneACCESS table, retaining in-frame rearrangements with V and J assigned. Such tables are incomplete; in checked studies, under half of the missing clones stem from an unresolved V gene, and the remainder is unexplained. Clonal size and the V and J genes are those of that table, whereas D and trimming came from the DNA. This sample lists roughly 260,000 clones; roughly 86% were detected once. Of the sample, over 7.5% is held by the ten largest clones.

Source material: peripheral blood. The source of this sequence is a man aged 40-50 years who had recovered from COVID-19. In this chain, TRBV2 is recombined with TRBJ1-1; matching of 6 bases hints at TRBD1 as the D gene. The CDR3 amino acid sequence is: CASTPGGQGNTEAFF. The nucleotide sequence reads as follows: TGTGCCAGCACCCCGGGGGGCCAGGGCAACACTGAAGCTTTCTTT.